The clone carrying this TCR beta chain has only a few counts. What it binds is not known. CDR1 DFQATT and CDR2 SNEGSKA come from the germline V gene (reference sequence). CDR3 length: 14 amino acids. The V segment lost 6 bases and the J segment 7 bases; nucleotides outside the gene matches: 6. This sample is part of a study of response to subunit inactivated influenza vaccine. TCRdb independently ran MiXCR on the RT-PCR reads; one entry per CDR3 protein. The sample holds 550,000 to 650,000 distinct CDR3 sequences, about 11% seen once. Findings and limits, study-wide: Each seasonal influenza vaccination, the authors suggested, recruits few new T cells.

The genes are TRBV20-1 and TRBJ2-1; 13 bases are a match to TRBD2. Sequencing used PBMCs from blood, obtained on the day of vaccination. This TCR derives from a man aged 50 to 60 who received an inactivated influenza vaccine. The CDR3 sequence is CSAKTSGRRNEQFF. Here the CDR3 DNA reads TGCAGTGCAAAGACTAGCGGGAGGCGGAATGAGCAGTTCTTC.